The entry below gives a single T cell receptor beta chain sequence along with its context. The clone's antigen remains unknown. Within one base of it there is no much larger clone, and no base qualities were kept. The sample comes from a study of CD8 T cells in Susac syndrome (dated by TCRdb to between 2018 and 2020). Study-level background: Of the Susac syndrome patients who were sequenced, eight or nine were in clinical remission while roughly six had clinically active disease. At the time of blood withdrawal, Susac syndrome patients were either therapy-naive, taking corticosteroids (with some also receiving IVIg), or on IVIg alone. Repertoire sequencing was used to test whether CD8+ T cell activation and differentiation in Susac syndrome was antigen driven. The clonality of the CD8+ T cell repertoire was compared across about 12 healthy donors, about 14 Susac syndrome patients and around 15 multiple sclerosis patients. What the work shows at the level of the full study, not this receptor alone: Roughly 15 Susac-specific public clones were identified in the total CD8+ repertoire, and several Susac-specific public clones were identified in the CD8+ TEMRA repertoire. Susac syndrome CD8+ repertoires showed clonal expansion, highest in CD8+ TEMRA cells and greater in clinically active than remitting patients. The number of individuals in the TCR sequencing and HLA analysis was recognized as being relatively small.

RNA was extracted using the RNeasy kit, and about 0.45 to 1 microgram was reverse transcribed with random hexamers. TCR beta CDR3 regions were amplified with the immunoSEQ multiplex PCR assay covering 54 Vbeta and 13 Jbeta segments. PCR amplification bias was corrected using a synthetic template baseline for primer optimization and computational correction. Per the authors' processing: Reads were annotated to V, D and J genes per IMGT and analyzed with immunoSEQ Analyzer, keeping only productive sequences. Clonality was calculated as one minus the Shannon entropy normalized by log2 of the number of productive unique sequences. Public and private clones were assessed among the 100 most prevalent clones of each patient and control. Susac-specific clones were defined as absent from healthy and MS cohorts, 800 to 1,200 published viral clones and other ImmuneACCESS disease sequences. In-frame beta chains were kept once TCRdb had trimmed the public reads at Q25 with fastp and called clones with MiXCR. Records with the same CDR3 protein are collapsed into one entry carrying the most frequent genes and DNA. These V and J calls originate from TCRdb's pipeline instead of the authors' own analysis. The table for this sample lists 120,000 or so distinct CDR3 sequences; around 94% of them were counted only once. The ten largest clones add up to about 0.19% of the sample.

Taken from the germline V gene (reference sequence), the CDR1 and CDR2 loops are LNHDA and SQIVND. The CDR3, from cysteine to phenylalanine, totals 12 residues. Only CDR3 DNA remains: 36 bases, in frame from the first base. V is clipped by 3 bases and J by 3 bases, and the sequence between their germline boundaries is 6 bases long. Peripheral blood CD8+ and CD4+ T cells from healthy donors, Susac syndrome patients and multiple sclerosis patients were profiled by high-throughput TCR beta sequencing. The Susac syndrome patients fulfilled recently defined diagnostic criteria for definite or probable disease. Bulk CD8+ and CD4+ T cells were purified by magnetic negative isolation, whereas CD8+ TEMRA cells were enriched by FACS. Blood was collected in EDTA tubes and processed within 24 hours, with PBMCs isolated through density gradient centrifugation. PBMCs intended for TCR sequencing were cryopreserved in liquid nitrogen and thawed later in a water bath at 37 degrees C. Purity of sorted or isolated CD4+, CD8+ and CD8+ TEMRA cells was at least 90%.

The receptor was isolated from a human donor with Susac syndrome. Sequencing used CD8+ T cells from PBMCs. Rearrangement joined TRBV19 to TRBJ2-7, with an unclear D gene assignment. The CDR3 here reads CASSMVNYEQYF. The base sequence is TGTGCCAGTAGTATGGTGAACTACGAGCAGTACTTC.